This T cell receptor (beta chain) was captured in a study of T cell changes during pregnancy in multiple sclerosis. CDR1 is SGDLS, CDR2 YYNGEE, per germline. The CDR3 length is 13 residues. V lost 0 bases to trimming and J lost 3 bases, with 6 bases between them. The protocol was immunoSEQ multiplex PCR, while the TCRdb copy is restricted to in-frame clones and leaves out a portion. Of about 70,000 clones listed, less than 95% are singletons. The starting material was peripheral blood, obtained in the third trimester of pregnancy. The chain links TRBV9 to TRBJ2-5, with D perhaps TRBD1 (5 bases). This TCR was recovered from a female donor with multiple sclerosis, enrolled in a pregnancy study. CDR3 region: CASSVGGEETQYF. CDR3 coding DNA: TGTGCCAGCAGCGTAGGGGGCGAAGAGACCCAGTACTTC.